These T cell receptor beta chains were read from a single sample in a study of T cell changes during pregnancy in multiple sclerosis. The assay was immunoSEQ multiplex PCR, and TCRdb's table has in-frame clones only and misses some. The table has around 56,000 clones, 80% to 90% seen once; the top ten hold around 0.38%. This sample comprised CD4+ T cells from peripheral blood mononuclear cells, obtained in the third trimester of pregnancy. Source of these receptors: a female donor with multiple sclerosis, enrolled in a pregnancy study. Both conserved end residues are part of each CDR3. D genes are given only for firm matches. Not every row has a clone size; where given, it reads once, few, many or a size class.

clone_size d_call cdr3_length j_call v_call cdr3_nt cdr3_aa
- - 16 TRBJ2-1 TRBV4-3 TGCGCCAGCAGCCTGTCGACGGCGGGGCCGGGGAATGAGCAGTTCTTC CASSLSTAGPGNEQFF
- - 17 TRBJ1-2 TRBV11-2 TGTGCCAGCAGCTTAGTAGTGGGACGGTCCGGGGACAATGGCTACACCTTC CASSLVVGRSGDNGYTF
- TRBD1 13 TRBJ1-2 TRBV6-1 TGTGCCAGCACCACGGACAGGGAGTATGGCTACACCTTC CASTTDREYGYTF
- TRBD2 14 TRBJ2-3 TRBV2 TGTGCCAGCAGTGACCGGGGGGGTTCGGATACGCAGTATTTT CASSDRGGSDTQYF
- TRBD1 17 TRBJ1-1 TRBV5-1 TGCGCCAGCAGCTTGGTCCCGAGACAGGGGAAGAACACTGAAGCTTTCTTT CASSLVPRQGKNTEAFF
once - 13 TRBJ2-3 TRBV10-2 TGCGCCAGCACCGGACTCCTCACAGATACGCAGTATTTT CASTGLLTDTQYF
- - 13 TRBJ2-3 TRBV5-8 TGTGCCAGCAGCTTGGGCGGCACAGATACGCAGTATTTT CASSLGGTDTQYF
- - 13 TRBJ1-2 TRBV6-5 TGTGCCAGCAGACTGGACTCTAACCCCTTCTACACCTTC CASRLDSNPFYTF
- - 17 TRBJ2-3 TRBV6-7 TGTGCCAGCAGTTCCTCAAAGGCTGAACTACGCACAGATACGCAGTATTTT CASSSSKAELRTDTQYF
- TRBD1 15 TRBJ2-1 TRBV19 TGTGCCAGTAGTATAGACGGACAGGGTCGGGATGAGCAGTTCTTC CASSIDGQGRDEQFF
- - 13 TRBJ2-2 TRBV4-3 TGCGCCAGCAGCCAAGATGAGGGCGGGGAGCTGTTTTTT CASSQDEGGELFF
- TRBD2 15 TRBJ2-3 TRBV7-9 TGTGCCAGCAGCTCCTCTAGCGGGGGGTGGGATACGCAGTATTTT CASSSSSGGWDTQYF
- TRBD1 14 TRBJ1-1 TRBV6-5 TGTGCCAGCAGTTACGGGGACAGGGTCACTGAAGCTTTCTTT CASSYGDRVTEAFF
- - 16 TRBJ2-4 TRBV25-1 TGTGCCAGCAGTGATGGGCCAGTTAAAGCCAAAAACATTCAGTACTTC CASSDGPVKAKNIQYF
- TRBD1 13 TRBJ1-2 TRBV5-8 TGTGCCAGCAGCTTGGGACAGGGAAGCGGCTACACCTTC CASSLGQGSGYTF
- - 14 TRBJ1-2 TRBV30 TGTGCCTGGAGTGTTCATCGCGAGAGGTATGGCTACACCTTC CAWSVHRERYGYTF
- - 14 TRBJ2-7 TRBV19 TGTGCCAGTAGTATCCCCCTCGGCGGATACGAGCAGTACTTC CASSIPLGGYEQYF
- TRBD2 14 TRBJ2-7 TRBV6-5 TGTGCCAGCATCCGGGGGGTGGGGACCTACGAGCAGTACTTC CASIRGVGTYEQYF
- TRBD2 16 TRBJ2-3 TRBV27 TGTGCCAGCAGTTTAATACCTAGCGGGGGTTCAGGTACGCAGTATTTT CASSLIPSGGSGTQYF
- - 16 TRBJ1-2 TRBV11-2 TGTGCCAGCAGCTCTAATACAGGGAAATTCAACTATGGCTACACCTTC CASSSNTGKFNYGYTF
- - 13 TRBJ1-1 TRBV18 TGTGCCAGCTCACCACTTGAGAGTACTGAAGCTTTCTTT CASSPLESTEAFF
- TRBD1 15 TRBJ1-5 TRBV19 TGTGCCAGTAGGAGGGGACAGGGGACGTATCAGCCCCAGCATTTT CASRRGQGTYQPQHF
few TRBD1 15 TRBJ1-4 TRBV19 TGTGCCAGTAGTATCCACGGACAGGGTGGGGAAAAACTGTTTTTT CASSIHGQGGEKLFF
once TRBD2 15 TRBJ2-7 TRBV13 TGTGCCAGCAGCGTACGTGGCGGGGGGGGTTACGAGCAGTACTTC CASSVRGGGGYEQYF
- TRBD1 13 TRBJ1-2 TRBV7-2 TGTGCCAGCAGCTTAGGGGGACAGAACGGCTACACCTTC CASSLGGQNGYTF
few - 14 TRBJ1-1 TRBV7-3 TGTGCCAGCAGCTTTCGGGGGGGAAACACTGAAGCTTTCTTT CASSFRGGNTEAFF
- - 13 TRBJ1-2 TRBV6-1 TGTGCCAGCAGCAACAGGATTAACTATGGCTACACCTTC CASSNRINYGYTF
- - 13 TRBJ2-1 TRBV6-1 TGTGCCAGCAGTGGGGACTTTTACAATGAGCAGTTCTTC CASSGDFYNEQFF
- - 14 TRBJ2-3 TRBV18 TGTGCCAGCTCGCTTCGGACAGAAACAGATACGCAGTATTTT CASSLRTETDTQYF
once TRBD2 14 TRBJ2-3 TRBV18 TGTGCCAGCCTTACTAGCGGGGAGGCAGATACGCAGTATTTT CASLTSGEADTQYF
- - 14 TRBJ1-1 TRBV7-9 TGTGCCAGCAGCTTAGAGGGGTCTGGACGCGAAGCTTTCTTT CASSLEGSGREAFF
- TRBD2 13 TRBJ2-7 TRBV7-3 TGTGCCAGCAGCTCCGGACTAGCGAGTGAGCAGTACTTC CASSSGLASEQYF
- - 14 TRBJ1-1 TRBV5-4 TGTGCCAGCAGCTTGTGGGCAGGTAGGACTGAAGCTTTCTTT CASSLWAGRTEAFF